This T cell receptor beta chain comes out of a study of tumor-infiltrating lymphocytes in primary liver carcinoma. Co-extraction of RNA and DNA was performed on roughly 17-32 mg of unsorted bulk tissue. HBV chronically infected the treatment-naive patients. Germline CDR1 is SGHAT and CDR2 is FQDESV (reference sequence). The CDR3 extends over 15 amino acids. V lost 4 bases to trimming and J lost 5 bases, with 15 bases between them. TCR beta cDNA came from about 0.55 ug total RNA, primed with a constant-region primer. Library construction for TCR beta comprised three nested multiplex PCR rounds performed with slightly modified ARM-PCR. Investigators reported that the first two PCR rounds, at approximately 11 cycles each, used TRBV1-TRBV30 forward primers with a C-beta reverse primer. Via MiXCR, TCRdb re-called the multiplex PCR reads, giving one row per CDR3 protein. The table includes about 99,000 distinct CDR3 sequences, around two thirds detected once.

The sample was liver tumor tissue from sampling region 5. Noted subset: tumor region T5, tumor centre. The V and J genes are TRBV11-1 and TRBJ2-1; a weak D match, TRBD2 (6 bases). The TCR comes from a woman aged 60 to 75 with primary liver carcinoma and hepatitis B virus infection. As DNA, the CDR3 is TGTGCCAGCAGCTGGGGCGGGACGGCTCACAATGAGCAGTTCTTC. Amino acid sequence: CASSWGGTAHNEQFF.